What follows are 22 T cell receptor beta chains derived from one specimen sequenced in a study of blood T cell repertoires in COVID-19. Assay: immunoSEQ multiplex PCR; the TCRdb copy retains only in-frame clones and omits some. This sample has around 400,000 clones, with about 88% found just once. Material: PBMCs or T cells enriched from blood (not recorded which). Every receptor here comes from a woman between 18 and 29 years old who had been exposed to COVID-19.

The gene calls are TRBV19 and TRBJ2-7; no firm D call. The CDR3 extends over 14 amino acids. The V gene's germline CDR1 is LNHDA and CDR2 SQIVND (reference sequence). Deletions cut 5 bases from V and 0 bases from J, with 11 bases between. Here the CDR3 reads CASSPDTRSYEQYF. The CDR3, as DNA: TGTGCCAGTAGTCCTGACACCCGCTCCTACGAGCAGTACTTC.

The chain uses TRBV18 and TRBJ2-5; D remains unclear. Germline-derived CDR1 and CDR2 are KGHSH and LQKENI. The ends were cut back, 4 bases at V and 1 base at J, with 16 bases in the middle. The CDR3 sequence is 16 residues long. The CDR3 loop reads CASSLLLLVPQETQYF. The DNA for the CDR3 is TGTGCCAGCTCACTGCTCTTATTAGTCCCCCAAGAGACCCAGTACTTC.

The chain is built from TRBV28 and TRBJ2-7; D might be TRBD1 (6 bases). CDR1 is MDHEN, CDR2 SYDVKM, per germline. Trimming took off 5 bases at V and 2 bases at J, with 10 bases between the two ends. The CDR3 spans 13 residues. CDR3 amino acids: CASSEGQAYEQYF. The CDR3 region has the DNA TGTGCCAGCAGTGAGGGACAAGCCTACGAGCAGTACTTC.

The chain links TRBV7-9 to TRBJ2-3; TRBD1 matches at 9 bases. With 5 bases clipped from V and 9 bases from J, the junction kept 3 bases outside the gene matches. Per the germline V gene, CDR1 is SEHNR and CDR2 is FQNEAQ (reference sequence). The length of the CDR3 is 12 residues. Here the CDR3 reads CASSEDRGTQYF. In DNA form, the CDR3 reads TGTGCCAGCAGCGAAGACAGGGGGACGCAGTATTTT.

The CDR3 loop is CASSDGGGQETQYF. CDR3 nucleotides: TGTGCCAGCAGCGATGGCGGGGGGCAGGAGACCCAGTACTTC. The chain employs TRBV5-4 and TRBJ2-5; 8 nucleotides align to TRBD2. CDR1 SGHNT and CDR2 YYREEE come from the germline V gene (reference sequence). V was clipped by 4 bases and J by 5 bases; unmatched bases: 7. This CDR3 is 14 amino acids long.

This clone was observed a few times. The chain links TRBV27 to TRBJ2-1; 7 bases match TRBD1. V lost 8 bases to trimming and J lost 6 bases; unmatched junction nucleotides: 7. This CDR3 comprises 13 residues. Germline V gene data show CDR1 as MNHEY and CDR2 as SMNVEV (reference sequence). This chain's CDR3 is CASRTGAVNEQFF. The CDR3 DNA reads as TGTGCCAGCCGAACAGGGGCCGTCAATGAGCAGTTCTTC.

This chain uses TRBV28 with TRBJ1-3, with TRBD1 as a possible D gene (5 bases). Trimming took 6 bases from V and 2 from J, leaving 17 bases between them. The germline V gene has CDR1 MDHEN and CDR2 SYDVKM. This CDR3 region has 16 residues. CDR3 DNA sequence: TGTGCCAGCAGCCCGGGGGGGTCTTGGACTGGAAACACCATATATTTT. Translation gives CASSPGGSWTGNTIYF. Based on the CDR3 plus reference TRBV28 and TRBJ1-3, the full variable domain is DVKVTQSSRYLVKRTGEKVFLECVQDMDHENMFWYRQDPGLGLRLIYFSYDVKMKEKGDIPEGYSVSREKKERFSLILESASTNQTSMYLCASSPGGSWTGNTIYFGEGSWLTVV.

The chain carries TRBV5-4 and TRBJ1-6; TRBD1 agrees at 8 bases. CDR1 SGHNT and CDR2 YYREEE come from the germline V gene (reference sequence). V lost 4 bases, J lost 6 bases, and 3 bases stayed unmatched. The CDR3 totals 14 residues. In DNA form, the CDR3 reads TGTGCCAGCAGCCGGACAGGGATTAATTCACCCCTCCACTTT. Its protein product is CASSRTGINSPLHF.

V usage is TRBV23-1 and J usage is TRBJ1-1, with a tentative D call TRBD1 (6 bases). TRBV23-1 qualifies as an ORF whose function is uncertain. The CDR3 has 15 amino acids. V lost 3 bases, J lost 7 bases, and 18 bases lay in between. In DNA form, the CDR3 reads TGCGCCAGCAGTCATCCCACCGAGGGGGACGATGAAGCTTTCTTT. Its protein is CASSHPTEGDDEAFF.

This chain connects TRBV10-3 to TRBJ1-4; tentative D call: TRBD1 (5 bases). From germline, CDR1 is ENHRY and CDR2 SYGVKD. The CDR3 totals 16 residues. Trimming removed 2 bases at V and 4 bases at J, with 14 bases between. CDR3 sequence (DNA): TGTGCCATCAGTGAGATTAGGGGTGTGGGTAATGAAAAACTGTTTTTT. It is translated as CAISEIRGVGNEKLFF.

The chain recombines TRBV18 with TRBJ2-7; 9 nucleotides align to TRBD1. The J segment lost 0 bases and the V segment lost 7 bases, leaving 4 bases of the junction unmatched. The germline V gene encodes CDR1 KGHSH and CDR2 LQKENI. The CDR3 spans 14 residues. This chain's CDR3 is CASWGQGGSYEQYF. Written as DNA, the CDR3 is TGTGCCAGCTGGGGACAGGGCGGCTCCTACGAGCAGTACTTC. The full variable domain, with the rest looked up from reference TRBV18 and TRBJ2-7, is NAGVMQNPRHLVRRRGQEARLRCSPMKGHSHVYWYRQLPEEGLKFMVYLQKENIIDESGMPKERFSAEFPKEGPSILRIQQVVRGDSAAYFCASWGQGGSYEQYFGPGTRLTVT.

The chain carries TRBV9 and TRBJ1-4, with 7 bases that match TRBD1. The V and J ends lost 0 bases and 7 bases, in that order; junction bases with no gene match: 6. Looked up from germline, CDR1 is SGDLS and CDR2 is YYNGEE. CDR3 length: 15 amino acids. The CDR3 here is CASSVGWTGPEKLFF. CDR3 DNA: TGTGCCAGCAGCGTAGGTTGGACAGGCCCTGAAAAACTGTTTTTT. The variable domain in full, with the rest retrieved from reference TRBV9 and TRBJ1-4, is DSGVTQTPKHLITATGQRVTLRCSPRSGDLSVYWYQQSLDQGLQFLIQYYNGEERAKGNILERFSAQQFPDLHSELNLSSLELGDSALYFCASSVGWTGPEKLFFGSGTQLSVL.

This chain joins TRBV4-1 and TRBJ2-5; TRBD1 agrees at 7 bases. The trim removed 4 bases at V and 8 bases at J, leaving 10 bases unmatched. Germline CDR1 reads MGHRA; CDR2 reads YSYEKL. The CDR3 is 14 amino acids. The CDR3 sequence is CASSRPEGASTQYF. The CDR3 DNA reads TGCGCCAGCAGCCGCCCCGAGGGGGCGAGCACCCAGTACTTC.

This chain joins TRBV5-5 and TRBJ2-7; D might be TRBD1 (5 bases). In germline, CDR1 is SGHKS, CDR2 YYEKEE (reference sequence). This CDR3 spans 16 amino acids. V was clipped by 0 bases and J by 9 bases, with 22 bases between them. The CDR3 loop reads CASSLAPQADTIGQYF. In DNA form, the CDR3 reads TGTGCCAGCAGCTTGGCCCCCCAGGCGGACACGATAGGGCAGTACTTC.

The chain joins TRBV9 to TRBJ2-1; 11 bases are shared with TRBD2. With 4 bases clipped from V and 0 bases from J, the junction kept 6 bases outside the gene matches. This CDR3 is built from 17 residues. Per the germline V gene, CDR1 is SGDLS and CDR2 is YYNGEE. CDR3 region: CASSPGTSGSSYNEQFF. As DNA, the CDR3 is TGTGCCAGCAGCCCAGGGACTAGCGGAAGCTCCTACAATGAGCAGTTCTTC.

This rearrangement joins TRBV3-1 (or the pseudogene TRBV3-2) to TRBJ2-7; 10 bases agree with TRBD2. Unmatched junction bases numbered 3, after V lost 4 bases and J lost 6 bases. Germline V CDR1 and CDR2: LGHDT, YNNKEL (reference sequence). The CDR3 is made up of 13 amino acids. For the CDR3, the DNA is TGTGCCAGCAGCCCACGGACTAGCGGCGAGCAGTACTTC. Protein: CASSPRTSGEQYF.

The chain links TRBV13 to TRBJ2-7, with D tentatively TRBD1 (5 bases). V gave up 0 bases and J gave up 5 bases, with 11 bases separating them. The CDR3 is 14 residues long. CDR1 PRHDT and CDR2 FYEKMQ come from the germline V gene (reference sequence). The CDR3 sequence: CASSLGQVLNEQYF. CDR3 nucleotide sequence: TGTGCCAGCAGCTTAGGACAGGTTTTGAACGAGCAGTACTTC.

The chain combines TRBV5-6 with TRBJ2-1; 11 bases align to TRBD1. CDR3 length: 15 amino acids. CDR1 is SGHDT, CDR2 YYEEEE, per germline. V shed 4 bases, J shed 4 bases, and the junction held 4 bases outside the gene matches. CDR3 amino acids: CASSAGQGAYNEQFF. CDR3 DNA sequence: TGTGCCAGCAGCGCCGGACAGGGGGCGTACAATGAGCAGTTCTTC. Complete variable domain (other parts from reference TRBV5-6 and TRBJ2-1): DAGVTQSPTHLIKTRGQQVTLRCSPKSGHDTVSWYQQALGQGPQFIFQYYEEEERQRGNFPDRFSGHQFPNYSSELNVNALLLGDSALYLCASSAGQGAYNEQFFGPGTRLTVL.

The rearrangement uses TRBV5-6 and TRBJ2-5; a possible D gene is TRBD2 (6 bases). The CDR3 contains 14 residues. The germline gives CDR1 SGHDT, CDR2 YYEEEE. V was shortened by 2 bases and J by 4 bases, with 12 bases between the two germline ends. The CDR3 DNA sequence: TGTGCCAGCAGCTTTTGGGAGGCAGGAGAGACCCAGTACTTC. This encodes CASSFWEAGETQYF.

This chain uses TRBV18 with TRBJ2-3; D not certain. Between the trimmed V and J ends, which lost 6 bases and 6 bases, there was a span of 10 bases. The germline gives CDR1 KGHSH, CDR2 LQKENI. The CDR3 runs to 12 residues. The CDR3 loop reads CASSPLRDTQYF. The CDR3 DNA follows: TGTGCCAGCTCCCCCTTGAGGGATACGCAGTATTTT.

The J gene is TRBJ2-1, the V gene TRBV4-3, with TRBD2 matching 13 bases. The CDR3 is made up of 19 amino acids. The V gene end was trimmed by 0 bases and the J gene end by 7 bases; junction bases not matched to a gene: 12. The germline V gene has CDR1 LGHNA and CDR2 YSLEER. The CDR3 sequence: CASSQDHLTSGGFRNEQFF. The CDR3 nucleotides are TGCGCCAGCAGCCAAGATCATCTGACTAGCGGGGGGTTTCGGAATGAGCAGTTCTTC.

The CDR3 loop is CASSQFAGTAIWISYEQYF. The DNA of the CDR3 is TGCGCCAGCAGCCAATTCGCGGGGACAGCTATTTGGATCTCCTACGAGCAGTACTTC. This chain joins TRBV4-1 and TRBJ2-7, with a possible D match to TRBD1 (7 bases). The V gene lost 2 bases and the J gene lost 0 bases, with 23 bases spanning the gap. The CDR3 has 19 residues. Germline V CDR1 and CDR2: MGHRA, YSYEKL.